This T cell receptor (beta chain) derives from a study of blood T cell repertoires in COVID-19. Libraries were prepared by immunoSEQ multiplex PCR; TCRdb keeps only in-frame clonotypes and omits some of them. The repertoire includes some 300,000 clones, over 90% of them detected once, and almost 4% sits in the top ten. This CDR3 is 14 amino acids long. Germline CDR1 SNHLY, CDR2 FYNNEI. Unmatched junction bases numbered 5, after V lost 6 bases and J lost 3 bases. The V call is TRBV2, the J call TRBJ2-3; 8 bases are a match to TRBD2. The receptor was isolated from a woman aged 25 to 39 who had been exposed to COVID-19. Source material: PBMCs or T cells enriched from blood (not recorded which). The CDR3 here is CASSGLAVTDTQYF. Written as DNA, the CDR3 is TGTGCCAGCAGCGGACTAGCAGTAACAGATACGCAGTATTTT.